The present TCR beta chain was sequenced within a study of cytomegalovirus exposure and HLA in healthy donors. Overall study: Early released data comprised some 85 million unique TCRs from HLA-typed donors. Study-level points and caveats: The authors enumerated over 150 TCR beta chains as linked to cytomegalovirus.

At the time of sampling, donors were nominally healthy, though unrecorded immune exposures were likely. Amplification used 60 Vbeta primers and 13 Jbeta primers. Profiled with immunoSEQ multiplex PCR; TCRdb holds only in-frame clones, not every one. The table includes 200,000 to 250,000 clones, around 83% detected once. For this clone: The antigen is unknown.

Germline V gene data show CDR1 as SEHNR and CDR2 as FQNEAQ (reference sequence). The CDR3 has 11 residues. The V end was cut by 0 bases, the J end by 10 bases, with 6 bases between. The sample consisted of PBMCs. This clonotype was sampled from a woman in her thirties or forties in good health and CMV-seronegative. The chain links TRBV7-9 to TRBJ1-1; D is uncertain. In DNA form, the CDR3 reads TGTGCCAGCAGCTTAGCGAGTGGAGCTTTCTTT. Translating gives CASSLASGAFF.